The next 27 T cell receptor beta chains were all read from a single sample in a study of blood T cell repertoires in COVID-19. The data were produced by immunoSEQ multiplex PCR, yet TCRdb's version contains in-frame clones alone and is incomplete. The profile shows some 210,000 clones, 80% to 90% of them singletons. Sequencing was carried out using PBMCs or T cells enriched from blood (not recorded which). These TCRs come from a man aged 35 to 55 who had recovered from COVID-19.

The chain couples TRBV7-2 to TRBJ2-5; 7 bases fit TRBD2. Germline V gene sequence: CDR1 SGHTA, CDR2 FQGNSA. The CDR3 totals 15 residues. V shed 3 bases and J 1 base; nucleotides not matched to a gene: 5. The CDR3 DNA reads TGTGCCAGCAGCTTTTATTCGGGGGGCCAAGAGACCCAGTACTTC. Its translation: CASSFYSGGQETQYF.

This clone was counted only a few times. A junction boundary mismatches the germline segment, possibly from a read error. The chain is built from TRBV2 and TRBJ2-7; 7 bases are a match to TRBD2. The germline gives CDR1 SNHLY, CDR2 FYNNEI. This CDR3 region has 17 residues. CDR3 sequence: CASTEPLGLAVSYEQYF. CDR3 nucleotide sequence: TGTGCCAGCACTGAACCGTTGGGTCTAGCGGTCTCCTACGAGCAGTACTTC.

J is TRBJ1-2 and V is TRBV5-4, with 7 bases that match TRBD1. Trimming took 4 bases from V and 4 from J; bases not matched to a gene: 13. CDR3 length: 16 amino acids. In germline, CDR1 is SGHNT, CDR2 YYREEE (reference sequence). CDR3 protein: CASSLRTGAWTYGYTF. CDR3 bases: TGTGCCAGCAGCCTACGTACAGGGGCGTGGACCTATGGCTACACCTTC.

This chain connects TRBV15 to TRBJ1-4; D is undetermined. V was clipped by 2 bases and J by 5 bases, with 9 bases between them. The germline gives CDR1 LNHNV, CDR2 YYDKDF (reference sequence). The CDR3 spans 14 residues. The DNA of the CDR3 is TGTGCCACCAGCAGACAGTACGGGAATGAAAAACTGTTTTTT. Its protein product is CATSRQYGNEKLFF.

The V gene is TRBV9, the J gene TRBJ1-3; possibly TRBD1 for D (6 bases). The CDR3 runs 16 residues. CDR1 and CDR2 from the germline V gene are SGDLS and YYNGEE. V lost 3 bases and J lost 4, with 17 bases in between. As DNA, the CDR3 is TGTGCCAGCAGCGAGTTACAGGGAATAGGAGGAAACACCATATATTTT. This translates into CASSELQGIGGNTIYF.

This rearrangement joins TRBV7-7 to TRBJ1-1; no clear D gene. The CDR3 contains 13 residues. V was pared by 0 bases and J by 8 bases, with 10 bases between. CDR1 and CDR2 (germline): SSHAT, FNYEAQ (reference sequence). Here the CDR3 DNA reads TGTGCCAGCAGCTTAGCGGAGGGTTTCGAAGCTTTCTTT. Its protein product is CASSLAEGFEAFF.

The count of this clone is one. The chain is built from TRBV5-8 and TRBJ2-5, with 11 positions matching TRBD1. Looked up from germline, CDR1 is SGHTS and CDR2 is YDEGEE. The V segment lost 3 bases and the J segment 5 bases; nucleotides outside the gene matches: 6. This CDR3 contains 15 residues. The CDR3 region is CASSSRTGGVETQYF. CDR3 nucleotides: TGTGCCAGCAGCTCGCGGACAGGGGGCGTGGAGACCCAGTACTTC.

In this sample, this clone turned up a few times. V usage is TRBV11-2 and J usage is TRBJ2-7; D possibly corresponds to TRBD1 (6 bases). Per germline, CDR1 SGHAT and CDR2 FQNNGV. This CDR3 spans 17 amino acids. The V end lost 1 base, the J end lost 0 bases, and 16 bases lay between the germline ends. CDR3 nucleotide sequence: TGTGCCAGCAGCTTAGGCATTGGGACAAGGGGCTCCTACGAGCAGTACTTC. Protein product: CASSLGIGTRGSYEQYF.

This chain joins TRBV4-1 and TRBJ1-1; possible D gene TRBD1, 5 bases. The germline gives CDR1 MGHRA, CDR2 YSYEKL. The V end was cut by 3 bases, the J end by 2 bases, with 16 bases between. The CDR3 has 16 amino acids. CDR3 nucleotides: TGCGCCAGCAGCCAGCGGGAGGCAGGGATAAACACTGAAGCTTTCTTT. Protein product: CASSQREAGINTEAFF.

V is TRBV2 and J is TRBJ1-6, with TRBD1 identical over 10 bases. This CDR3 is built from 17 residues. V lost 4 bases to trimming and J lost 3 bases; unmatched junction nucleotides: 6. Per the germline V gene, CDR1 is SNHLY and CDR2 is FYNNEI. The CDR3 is CASSVPRTGGYNSPLHF. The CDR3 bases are TGTGCCAGCAGTGTCCCCAGGACAGGGGGCTATAATTCACCCCTCCACTTT.

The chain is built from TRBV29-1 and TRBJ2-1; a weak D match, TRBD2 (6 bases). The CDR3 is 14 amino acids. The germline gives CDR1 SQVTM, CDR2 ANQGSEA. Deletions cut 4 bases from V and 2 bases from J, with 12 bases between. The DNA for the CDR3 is TGCAGCGTTGTTGGTCGGGGGACCTACAATGAGCAGTTCTTC. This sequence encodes CSVVGRGTYNEQFF.

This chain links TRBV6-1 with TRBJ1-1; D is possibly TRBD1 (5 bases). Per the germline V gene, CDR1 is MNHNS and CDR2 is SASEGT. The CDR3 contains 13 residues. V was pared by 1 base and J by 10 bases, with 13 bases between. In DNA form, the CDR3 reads TGTGCCAGCAGTGAAGGACTTCCTGACAGAGCTTTCTTT. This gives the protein CASSEGLPDRAFF.

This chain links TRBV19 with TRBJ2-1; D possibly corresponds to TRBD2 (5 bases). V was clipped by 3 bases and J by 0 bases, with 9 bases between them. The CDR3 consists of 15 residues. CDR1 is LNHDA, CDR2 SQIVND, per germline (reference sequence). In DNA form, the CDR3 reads TGTGCCAGTAGTATCTCCGGGGTCTCCTACAATGAGCAGTTCTTC. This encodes CASSISGVSYNEQFF.

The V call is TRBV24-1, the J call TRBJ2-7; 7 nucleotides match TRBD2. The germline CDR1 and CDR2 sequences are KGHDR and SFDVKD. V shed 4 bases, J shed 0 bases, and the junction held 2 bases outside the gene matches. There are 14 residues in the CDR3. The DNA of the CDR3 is TGTGCCACCAGTGACGGGGGGAGCTCCTACGAGCAGTACTTC. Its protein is CATSDGGSSYEQYF.

CDR3 sequence reads: CASSMQRGETQYF. CDR3 nucleotide sequence: TGTGCCAGTAGTATGCAAAGGGGGGAGACCCAGTACTTC. The V and J genes are TRBV19 and TRBJ2-5; the D gene is possibly TRBD1 (6 bases). The CDR3 runs to 13 residues. Trimming took off 3 bases at V and 5 bases at J, with 10 bases between the two ends. Germline V gives CDR1 LNHDA, CDR2 SQIVND (reference sequence).

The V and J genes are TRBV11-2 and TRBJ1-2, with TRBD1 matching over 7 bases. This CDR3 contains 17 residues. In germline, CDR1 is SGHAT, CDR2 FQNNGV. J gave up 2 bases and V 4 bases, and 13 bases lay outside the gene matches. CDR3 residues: CASSWAAGGGQNYGYTF. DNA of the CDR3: TGTGCCAGCAGCTGGGCGGCAGGGGGTGGTCAAAACTATGGCTACACCTTC. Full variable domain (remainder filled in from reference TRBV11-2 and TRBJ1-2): EAGVAQSPRYKIIEKRQSVAFWCNPISGHATLYWYQQILGQGPKLLIQFQNNGVVDDSQLPKDRFSAERLKGVDSTLKIQPAKLEDSAVYLCASSWAAGGGQNYGYTFGSGTRLTVV.

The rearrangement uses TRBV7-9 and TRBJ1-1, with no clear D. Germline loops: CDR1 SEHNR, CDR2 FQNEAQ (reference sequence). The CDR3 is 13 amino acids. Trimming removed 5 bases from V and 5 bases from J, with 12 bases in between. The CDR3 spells CASSTGGWTEAFF. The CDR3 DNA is TGTGCCAGCAGCACCGGAGGATGGACTGAAGCTTTCTTT.

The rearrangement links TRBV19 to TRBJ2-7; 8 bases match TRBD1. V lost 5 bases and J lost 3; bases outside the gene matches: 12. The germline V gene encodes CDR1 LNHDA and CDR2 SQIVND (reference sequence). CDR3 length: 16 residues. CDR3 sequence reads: CASSFARQGLVYEQYF. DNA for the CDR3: TGTGCCAGTAGTTTCGCCCGACAGGGGCTCGTCTACGAGCAGTACTTC.

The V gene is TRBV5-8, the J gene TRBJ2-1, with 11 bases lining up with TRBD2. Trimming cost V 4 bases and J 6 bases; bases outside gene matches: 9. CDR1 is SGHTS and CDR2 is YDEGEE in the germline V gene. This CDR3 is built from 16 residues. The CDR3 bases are TGTGCCAGCAGCGCCCCGACTAGCGGGATTGGCAATGAGCAGTTCTTC. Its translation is CASSAPTSGIGNEQFF.

CDR3 nucleotides: TGTGCCAGCACTTCGGACAGGGCGGCTGGCTACACCTTC. Translating gives CASTSDRAAGYTF. The rearrangement joins TRBV12-3 or TRBV12-4 to TRBJ1-2, with 8 bases identical to TRBD1. Trimming cost V 7 bases and J 7 bases; bases outside gene matches: 8. The CDR3 spans 13 residues.

This CDR3 is CASSLGAGGDGNEQFF. For the CDR3, the DNA is TGTGCCAGCAGCTTAGGAGCGGGGGGAGACGGCAATGAGCAGTTCTTC. V is TRBV7-6 and J is TRBJ2-1, with TRBD2 identical over 9 bases. With 1 base clipped from V and 6 bases from J, the junction kept 7 bases outside the gene matches. Looked up from germline, CDR1 is SGHVS and CDR2 is FNYEAQ. The CDR3 contains 16 residues.

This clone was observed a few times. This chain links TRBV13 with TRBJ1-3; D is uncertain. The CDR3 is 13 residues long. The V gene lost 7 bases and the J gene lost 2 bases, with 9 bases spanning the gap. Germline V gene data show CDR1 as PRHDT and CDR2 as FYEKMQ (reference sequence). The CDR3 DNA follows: TGTGCCAGCATTAAATCCCCTGGAAACACCATATATTTT. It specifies CASIKSPGNTIYF.

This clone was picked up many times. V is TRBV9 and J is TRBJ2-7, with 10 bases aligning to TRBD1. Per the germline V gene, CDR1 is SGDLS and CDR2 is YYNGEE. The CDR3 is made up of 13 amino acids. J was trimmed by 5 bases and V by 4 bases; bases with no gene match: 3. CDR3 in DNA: TGTGCCAGCAGCACGACAGGGGGCAACGAGCAGTACTTC. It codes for CASSTTGGNEQYF.

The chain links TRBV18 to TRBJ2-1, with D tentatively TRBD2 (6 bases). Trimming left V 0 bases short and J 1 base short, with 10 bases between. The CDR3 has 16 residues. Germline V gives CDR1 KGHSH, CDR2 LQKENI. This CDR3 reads CASSPPARGSYNEQFF. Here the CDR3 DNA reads TGTGCCAGCTCACCACCAGCCCGGGGGTCCTACAATGAGCAGTTCTTC.

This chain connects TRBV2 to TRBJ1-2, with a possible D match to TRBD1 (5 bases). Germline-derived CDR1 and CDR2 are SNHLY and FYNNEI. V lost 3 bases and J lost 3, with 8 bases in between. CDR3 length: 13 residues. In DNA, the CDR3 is TGTGCCAGCAGTGACCCAGGGTACTATGGCTACACCTTC. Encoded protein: CASSDPGYYGYTF.

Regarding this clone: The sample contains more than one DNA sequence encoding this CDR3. The CDR3 sequence is CASSITGVGNQPQHF. The CDR3 coding sequence is TGTGCCAGTAGTATCACGGGGGTAGGCAATCAGCCCCAGCATTTT. This chain connects TRBV19 to TRBJ1-5; TRBD1 is a possible D gene (5 bases). Germline V gives CDR1 LNHDA, CDR2 SQIVND (reference sequence). The CDR3 has 15 residues. Trimming took off 3 bases at V and 2 bases at J, with 11 bases between the two ends.

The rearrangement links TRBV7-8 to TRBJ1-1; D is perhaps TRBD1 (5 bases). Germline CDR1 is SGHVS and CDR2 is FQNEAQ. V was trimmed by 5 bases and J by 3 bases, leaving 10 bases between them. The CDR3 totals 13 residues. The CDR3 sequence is CASSPGGDTEAFF. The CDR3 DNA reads TGTGCCAGCAGCCCCGGGGGGGACACTGAAGCTTTCTTT. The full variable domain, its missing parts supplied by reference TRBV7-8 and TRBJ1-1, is GAGVSQSPRYKVAKRGQDVALRCDPISGHVSLFWYQQALGQGPEFLTYFQNEAQLDKSGLPSDRFFAERPEGSVSTLKIQRTQQEDSAVYLCASSPGGDTEAFFGQGTRLTVV.